A single sample is the source of the 21 T cell receptor beta chains below, sequenced in a study of molecular identifiers for immune sequencing clone quantification. TCRdb used MiXCR to reprocess the PCR reads, holding one entry per CDR3 protein. The sample has hundreds of thousands of distinct CDR3 sequences; less than 20% are singletons. What was sequenced was naive CD8+ T cells from blood, with Jurkat cell RNA spiked in. Subset of the sample: FACS-sorted CD8+CD4-CCR7+CD45RA+ naive T cells. The receptors stem from a human donor in good health. Some libraries in this study had Jurkat cell RNA spiked in.

Here the CDR3 reads CASSPMGQGYNEQFF. In DNA form, the CDR3 reads TGTGCCAGTAGTCCGATGGGACAGGGTTACAATGAGCAGTTCTTC. The chain joins TRBV19 to TRBJ2-1; 9 nucleotides agree with TRBD1. CDR3 length equals 15 residues. CDR1 LNHDA and CDR2 SQIVND come from the germline V gene (reference sequence). The trim removed 5 bases at V and 4 bases at J, leaving 6 bases unmatched.

This clonotype was observed a few times. This chain joins TRBV9 and TRBJ1-5, with 7 nucleotides matching TRBD1. The CDR3 loop spans 13 amino acids. Germline V gene data show CDR1 as SGDLS and CDR2 as YYNGEE. J was trimmed by 7 bases and V by 3 bases; bases with no gene match: 4. The CDR3 sequence is CASSEGDSQPQHF. CDR3 DNA: TGTGCCAGCAGCGAGGGGGACAGCCAGCCCCAGCATTTT.

Turning to this clonotype: Being one base from a much bigger clone, this may be a read error. The rearrangement uses TRBV28 and TRBJ1-4; D uncertain. The CDR3 length is 14 residues. V dropped 5 bases and J dropped 7 bases, with 14 bases sitting between them. CDR1 and CDR2 from the germline V gene are MDHEN and SYDVKM. CDR3 coding DNA: TGTGCCAGCAGTACGCGAGGGCTTCGTGAAAAACTGTTTTTT. The encoded protein is CASSTRGLREKLFF.

The V call is TRBV3-1, the J call TRBJ1-6, with 9 bases fitting TRBD1. V lost 4 bases, J lost 4 bases, and 11 bases stayed unmatched. Looked up from germline, CDR1 is LGHDT and CDR2 is YNNKEL (reference sequence). This CDR3 region has 18 residues. Here the CDR3 DNA reads TGTGCCAGCAGCCCAAGGGACAGGGTGAGGCCATATAATTCACCCCTCCACTTT. It yields the protein CASSPRDRVRPYNSPLHF. Complete variable domain (other parts from reference TRBV3-1 and TRBJ1-6): DTAVSQTPKYLVTQMGNDKSIKCEQNLGHDTMYWYKQDSKKFLKIMFSYNNKELIINETVPNRFSPKSPDKAHLNLHINSLELGDSAVYFCASSPRDRVRPYNSPLHFGNGTRLTVT.

As concerns this clonotype: An end of the junction differs from the germline gene, which may be a read error. The rearrangement links TRBV2 to TRBJ2-4; TRBD2 matches at 13 bases. The germline CDR1 and CDR2 sequences are SNHLY and FYNNEI. The CDR3 has 19 amino acids. DNA for the CDR3: TGTGCCAGCAGTGACGTTTCAGGGGGACTAGCGGGGCCTCGAAACGTTCAGTACTTC. Translated, it gives CASSDVSGGLAGPRNVQYF. The full variable domain, completed using reference TRBV2 and TRBJ2-4, is EPEVTQTPSHQVTQMGQEVILRCVPISNHLYFYWYRQILGQKVEFLVSFYNNEISEKSEIFDDQFSVERPDGSNFTLKIRSTKLEDSAMYFCASSDVSGGLAGPRNVQYFGAGTRLSVL.

In this sample, this clonotype turned up many times. Here the CDR3 DNA reads TGTGCCAGCAGCTTAGCGCTGGCAGGGGGCGAGCAGTACTTC. Translation gives CASSLALAGGEQYF. The rearrangement uses TRBV7-9 and TRBJ2-7; 7 bases agree with TRBD1. The germline gives CDR1 SEHNR, CDR2 FQNEAQ (reference sequence). V shed 0 bases and J 6 bases; nucleotides not matched to a gene: 5. The CDR3 is 14 amino acids.

This clonotype has a single count. This chain joins TRBV9 and TRBJ1-1; D not certain. The CDR3 extends over 13 amino acids. The germline V gene encodes CDR1 SGDLS and CDR2 YYNGEE. The V end lost 0 bases, the J end lost 6 bases, and 9 bases lay between the germline ends. In DNA form, the CDR3 reads TGTGCCAGCAGCGTAGGGGATAACGCTGAAGCTTTCTTT. Protein product: CASSVGDNAEAFF.

V gene TRBV10-3 combines with J gene TRBJ2-3; 9 positions match TRBD1. V was clipped by 3 bases and J by 4 bases; unmatched bases: 14. CDR1 and CDR2 from the germline V gene are ENHRY and SYGVKD. The length of the CDR3 is 18 residues. The CDR3: CAISESDIGDRDPDTQYF. The CDR3 DNA sequence: TGTGCCATCAGTGAATCAGACATTGGGGACAGGGACCCAGATACGCAGTATTTT.

This clonotype showed up many times. This chain connects TRBV7-3 to TRBJ1-1; 7 bases map to TRBD1. V gave up 5 bases and J gave up 8 bases; unmatched junction bases: 11. The germline V gene has CDR1 SGHTA and CDR2 FQGTGA. The CDR3 has 14 residues. CDR3 in amino acids: CASSPDGTAGEAFF. The CDR3, as DNA: TGTGCCAGCAGCCCAGACGGGACAGCTGGGGAAGCTTTCTTT.

The chain joins TRBV9 to TRBJ2-3; D tentatively reads TRBD1 or TRBD2 (6 bases each). V was clipped by 3 bases and J by 2 bases, with 16 bases between them. The CDR3 is 16 amino acids. Germline V gene data show CDR1 as SGDLS and CDR2 as YYNGEE. DNA of the CDR3: TGTGCCAGCAGCGGGAGGGGGAGTCCCTCCACAGATACGCAGTATTTT. The encoded protein is CASSGRGSPSTDTQYF. Together with reference TRBV9 and TRBJ2-3, the CDR3 gives the full variable domain: DSGVTQTPKHLITATGQRVTLRCSPRSGDLSVYWYQQSLDQGLQFLIQYYNGEERAKGNILERFSAQQFPDLHSELNLSSLELGDSALYFCASSGRGSPSTDTQYFGPGTRLTVL.

The gene calls are TRBV28 and TRBJ2-7; a possible D gene is TRBD2 (7 bases). CDR1 MDHEN and CDR2 SYDVKM come from the germline V gene. The V end lost 8 bases, the J end lost 4 bases, and 18 bases lay between the germline ends. The CDR3 contains 14 residues. The CDR3, as DNA: TGTGCCAGCTACGAAGCGGGACAAATTTACGAGCAGTACTTC. Translated, it gives CASYEAGQIYEQYF. The variable domain in full, completed from reference TRBV28 and TRBJ2-7, reads DVKVTQSSRYLVKRTGEKVFLECVQDMDHENMFWYRQDPGLGLRLIYFSYDVKMKEKGDIPEGYSVSREKKERFSLILESASTNQTSMYLCASYEAGQIYEQYFGPGTRLTVT.

The chain is built from TRBV6-2 or TRBV6-3 and TRBJ2-1; 8 nucleotides agree with TRBD1. Looked up from germline, CDR1 is MNHEY and CDR2 is SVGEGT. This CDR3 has 15 amino acids. The trim removed 6 bases at V and 6 bases at J, leaving 10 bases unmatched. CDR3 loop: CASRDPRGLGNEQFF. The CDR3 DNA reads as TGTGCCAGCAGGGATCCCAGGGGGCTCGGCAATGAGCAGTTCTTC.

Regarding this clonotype: A far more abundant clone sits one base away, making this likely a read error. The rearrangement uses TRBV7-8 and TRBJ2-7, with 7 bases fitting TRBD2. The length of the CDR3 is 11 residues. Trimming removed 4 bases from V and 7 bases from J; junction bases left unmatched: 1. Germline V gene data show CDR1 as SGHVS and CDR2 as FQNEAQ. CDR3 residues: CASSCGGEQYF. As DNA, the CDR3 is TGTGCCAGCAGCTGCGGGGGTGAGCAGTACTTC.

This clonotype was seen at least ten times. CDR3 coding DNA: TGTGCCAGCCGTGAGGACAGGGCCACAGATACGCAGTATTTT. This encodes CASREDRATDTQYF. The chain links TRBV13 to TRBJ2-3; 8 nucleotides align to TRBD1. The V segment lost 8 bases and the J segment 2 bases; nucleotides outside the gene matches: 6. This CDR3 comprises 14 residues. From germline, CDR1 is PRHDT and CDR2 FYEKMQ (reference sequence).

The chain combines TRBV27 with TRBJ2-2, with D maybe TRBD2 (5 bases). This CDR3 has 13 amino acids. The V gene's germline CDR1 is MNHEY and CDR2 SMNVEV (reference sequence). Trimming removed 5 bases from V and 5 bases from J, with 9 bases in between. The CDR3 nucleotides are TGTGCCAGCAGTATATGGAGGACCGGGGAGCTGTTTTTT. Amino acids: CASSIWRTGELFF.

The chain links TRBV9 to TRBJ2-2; tentative D call: TRBD1 (6 bases). Germline V gene sequence: CDR1 SGDLS, CDR2 YYNGEE. V was cut by 4 bases and J by 1 base, with 14 bases left in between. This CDR3 region has 16 residues. CDR3: CASSLRDIWNTGELFF. The CDR3 nucleotides read TGTGCCAGCAGCTTAAGGGACATCTGGAACACCGGGGAGCTGTTTTTT.

On this clonotype itself: A clone one base away is much larger, so this may be a read error. The chain recombines TRBV11-2 with TRBJ1-1, with D hard to call. Germline CDR1 is SGHAT and CDR2 is FQNNGV. This CDR3 has 13 residues. The CDR3 region has the DNA TGTGCCAGCAAGAGTAACATGAACGCTGAAGCTTTCTTT. Translation: CASKSNMNAEAFF.

The CDR3 region is CSARAQTDLKMDEQYF. Written as DNA, the CDR3 is TGCAGTGCTAGAGCGCAAACTGACCTCAAAATGGACGAGCAGTACTTC. The chain employs TRBV20-1 and TRBJ2-7, with D unclear. The CDR3 runs 16 residues. The germline gives CDR1 DFQATT, CDR2 SNEGSKA (reference sequence). The V and J ends lost 1 base and 5 bases respectively, with 21 bases between them.

This clonotype was recorded at least ten times. Mismatch with germline at one junction end may stem from a read error. The chain carries TRBV3-1 and TRBJ2-3; D remains unclear. The CDR3 consists of 14 residues. Germline V gene sequence: CDR1 LGHDT, CDR2 YNNKEL (reference sequence). The CDR3 DNA reads TGTGCCAGCAGCCACGGCGGAAGCACTGATACGCAGTATTTT. As protein: CASSHGGSTDTQYF.

This clonotype was seen ten or more times. The chain joins TRBV6-2 or TRBV6-3 to TRBJ2-1; D gene uncertain. V gave up 5 bases and J gave up 8 bases, with 7 bases separating them. The CDR3 is 11 residues long. CDR1 and CDR2 (germline): MNHEY, SVGEGT. As DNA, the CDR3 is TGTGCCAGCAGTCCCGGCGATGAGCAGTTCTTC. Translated: CASSPGDEQFF.

This clonotype was seen many times. The rearrangement links TRBV7-2 to TRBJ2-5; D unclear. Germline loops: CDR1 SGHTA, CDR2 FQGNSA. The CDR3 is 13 residues long. Trimming left V 5 bases short and J 2 bases short, with 9 bases between. In DNA, the CDR3 is TGTGCCAGCAGCCCGGCACCACAAGAGACCCAGTACTTC. Its translation is CASSPAPQETQYF. The variable domain in full, with the rest retrieved from reference TRBV7-2 and TRBJ2-5, is GAGVSQSPSNKVTEKGKDVELRCDPISGHTALYWYRQSLGQGLEFLIYFQGNSAPDKSGLPSDRFSAERTGGSVSTLTIQRTQQEDSAVYLCASSPAPQETQYFGPGTRLLVL.